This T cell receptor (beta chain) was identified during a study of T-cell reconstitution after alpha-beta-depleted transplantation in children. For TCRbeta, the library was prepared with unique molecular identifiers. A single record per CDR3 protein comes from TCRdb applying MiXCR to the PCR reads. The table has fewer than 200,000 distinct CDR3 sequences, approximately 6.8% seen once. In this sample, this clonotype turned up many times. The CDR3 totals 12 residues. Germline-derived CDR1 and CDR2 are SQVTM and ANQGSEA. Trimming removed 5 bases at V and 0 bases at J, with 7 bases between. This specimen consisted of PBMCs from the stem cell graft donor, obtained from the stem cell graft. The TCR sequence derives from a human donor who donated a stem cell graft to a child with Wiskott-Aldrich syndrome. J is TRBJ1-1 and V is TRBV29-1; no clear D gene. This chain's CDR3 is CSVRPMNTEAFF. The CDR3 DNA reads TGCAGCGTTCGGCCCATGAACACTGAAGCTTTCTTT.